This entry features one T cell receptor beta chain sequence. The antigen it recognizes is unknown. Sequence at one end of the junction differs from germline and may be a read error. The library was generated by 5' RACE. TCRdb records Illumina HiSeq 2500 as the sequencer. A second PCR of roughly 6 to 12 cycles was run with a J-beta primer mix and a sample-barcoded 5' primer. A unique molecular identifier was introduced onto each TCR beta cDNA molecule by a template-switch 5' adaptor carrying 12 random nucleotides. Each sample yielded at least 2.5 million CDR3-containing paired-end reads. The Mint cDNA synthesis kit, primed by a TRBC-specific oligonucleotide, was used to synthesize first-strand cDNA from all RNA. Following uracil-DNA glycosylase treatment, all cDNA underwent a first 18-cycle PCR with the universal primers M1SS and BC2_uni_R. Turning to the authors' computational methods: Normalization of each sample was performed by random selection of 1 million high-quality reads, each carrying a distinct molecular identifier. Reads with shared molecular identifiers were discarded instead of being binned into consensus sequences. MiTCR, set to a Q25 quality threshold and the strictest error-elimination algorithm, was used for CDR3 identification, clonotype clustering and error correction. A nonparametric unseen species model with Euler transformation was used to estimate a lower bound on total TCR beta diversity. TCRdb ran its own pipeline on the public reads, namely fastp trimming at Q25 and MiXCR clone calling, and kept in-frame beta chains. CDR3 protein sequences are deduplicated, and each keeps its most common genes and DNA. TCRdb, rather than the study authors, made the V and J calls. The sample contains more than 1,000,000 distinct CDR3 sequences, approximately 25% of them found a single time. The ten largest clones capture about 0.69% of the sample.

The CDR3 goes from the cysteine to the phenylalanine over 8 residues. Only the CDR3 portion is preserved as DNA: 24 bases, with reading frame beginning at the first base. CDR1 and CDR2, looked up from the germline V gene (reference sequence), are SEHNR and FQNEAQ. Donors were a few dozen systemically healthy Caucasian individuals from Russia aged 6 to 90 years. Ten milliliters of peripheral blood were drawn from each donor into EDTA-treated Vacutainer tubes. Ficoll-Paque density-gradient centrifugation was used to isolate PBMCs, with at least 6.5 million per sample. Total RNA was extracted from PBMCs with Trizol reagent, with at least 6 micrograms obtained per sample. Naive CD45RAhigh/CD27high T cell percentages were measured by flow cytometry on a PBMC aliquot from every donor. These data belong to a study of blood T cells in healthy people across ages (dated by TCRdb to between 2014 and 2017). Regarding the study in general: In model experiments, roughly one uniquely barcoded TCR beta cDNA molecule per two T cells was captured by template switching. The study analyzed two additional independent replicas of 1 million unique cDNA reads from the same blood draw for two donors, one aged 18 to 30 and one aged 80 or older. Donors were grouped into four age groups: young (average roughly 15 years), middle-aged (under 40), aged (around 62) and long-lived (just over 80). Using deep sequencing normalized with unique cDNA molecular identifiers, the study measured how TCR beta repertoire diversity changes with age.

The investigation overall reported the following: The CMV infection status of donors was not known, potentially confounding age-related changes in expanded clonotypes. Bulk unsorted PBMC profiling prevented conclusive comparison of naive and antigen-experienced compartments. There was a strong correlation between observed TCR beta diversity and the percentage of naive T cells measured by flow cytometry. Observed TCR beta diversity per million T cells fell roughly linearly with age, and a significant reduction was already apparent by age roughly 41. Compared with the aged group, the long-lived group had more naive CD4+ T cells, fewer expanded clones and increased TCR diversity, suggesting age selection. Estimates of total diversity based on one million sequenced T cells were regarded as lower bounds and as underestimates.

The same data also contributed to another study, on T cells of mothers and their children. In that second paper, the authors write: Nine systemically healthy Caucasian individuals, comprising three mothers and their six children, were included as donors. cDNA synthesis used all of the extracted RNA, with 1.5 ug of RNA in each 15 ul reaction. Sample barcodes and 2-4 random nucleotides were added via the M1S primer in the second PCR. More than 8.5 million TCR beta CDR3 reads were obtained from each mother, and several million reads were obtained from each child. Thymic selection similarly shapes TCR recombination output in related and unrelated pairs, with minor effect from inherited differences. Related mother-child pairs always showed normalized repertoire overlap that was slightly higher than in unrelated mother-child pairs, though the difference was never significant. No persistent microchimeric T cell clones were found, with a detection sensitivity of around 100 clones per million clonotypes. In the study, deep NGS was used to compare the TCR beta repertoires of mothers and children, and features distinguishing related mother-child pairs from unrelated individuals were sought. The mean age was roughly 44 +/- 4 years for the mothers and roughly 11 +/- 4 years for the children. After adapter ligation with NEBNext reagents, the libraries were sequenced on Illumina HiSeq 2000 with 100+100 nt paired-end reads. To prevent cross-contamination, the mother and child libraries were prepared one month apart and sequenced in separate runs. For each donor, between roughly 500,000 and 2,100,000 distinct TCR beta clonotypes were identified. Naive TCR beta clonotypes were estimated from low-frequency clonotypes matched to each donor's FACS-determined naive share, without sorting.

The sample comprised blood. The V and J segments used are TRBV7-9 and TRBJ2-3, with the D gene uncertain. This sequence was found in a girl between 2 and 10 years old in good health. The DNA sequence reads TGTGCCACCAGCTGGAAGTATTTT. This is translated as CATSWKYF.